The rows below give T cell receptor beta chains drawn from one sample of a study of blood T cell repertoires in COVID-19. Here immunoSEQ multiplex PCR was the method, and the copy in TCRdb shows in-frame clones only, minus some. In the table there are 300,000 to 400,000 clones, 86% of which are singletons. The specimen sequenced was PBMCs or T cells enriched from blood (not recorded which). The source is a woman aged 40 to 50 with acute COVID-19. The CDR3 runs from the conserved cysteine through the conserved F or W. A D gene is named only where the DNA matches it firmly. Not all rows give a size; the values are once, few, many and, for expanded clones, a class.

CAIAGRRGAYEQYF | TGTGCCATTGCAGGGCGCCGTGGAGCCTACGAGCAGTACTTC | TRBJ2-7 | TRBV6-6 | NA | 14 | NA
CASSVDRGLYEQYF | TGTGCCAGCAGTGTCGACAGGGGGCTCTACGAGCAGTACTTC | TRBJ2-7 | TRBV2 | NA | 14 | TRBD1
CASSYIPQGYYTF | TGTGCCAGCAGTTATATTCCACAGGGATACTACACCTTC | TRBJ1-2 | TRBV6-2/TRBV6-3 | once | 13 | NA
CAISALGGNTEAFF | TGTGCCATCAGTGCTCTAGGGGGGAACACTGAAGCTTTCTTT | TRBJ1-1 | TRBV10-3 | NA | 14 | NA
CASSQDLIPAGGKNEKLFF | TGCGCCAGCAGCCAAGATCTCATCCCAGCGGGGGGTAAGAATGAAAAACTGTTTTTT | TRBJ1-4 | TRBV4-3 | once | 19 | NA
CASKRDSVTYEQYF | TGTGCCAGCAAACGGGACAGTGTCACCTACGAGCAGTACTTC | TRBJ2-7 | TRBV28 | NA | 14 | TRBD1
CSVGPRGRGYEQYF | TGCAGCGTTGGCCCAAGAGGGAGAGGATACGAGCAGTACTTC | TRBJ2-7 | TRBV29-1 | NA | 14 | NA
CSVDLRTGELFF | TGCAGCGTTGATCTAAGAACCGGGGAGCTGTTTTTT | TRBJ2-2 | TRBV29-1 | NA | 12 | NA
CAISESRGNQPQHF | TGTGCCATCAGTGAGTCTAGGGGGAATCAGCCCCAGCATTTT | TRBJ1-5 | TRBV10-3 | NA | 14 | NA
CASSLAAGVEQYF | TGTGCCAGCAGCTTGGCGGCGGGAGTCGAGCAGTACTTC | TRBJ2-7 | TRBV5-6 | NA | 13 | TRBD2
CASSFSTGMNTEAFF | TGTGCCAGCAGCTTTAGCACAGGCATGAACACTGAAGCTTTCTTT | TRBJ1-1 | TRBV5-6 | NA | 15 | NA
CASKAGTGGDEQYF | TGTGCCAGCAAAGCCGGGACAGGGGGCGACGAGCAGTACTTC | TRBJ2-7 | TRBV28 | NA | 14 | TRBD1
CASSYRGSDTGELFF | TGTGCCAGCAGTTACAGAGGGAGCGACACCGGGGAGCTGTTTTTT | TRBJ2-2 | TRBV6-5 | once | 15 | NA
CASSPGDRAYNEQFF | TGTGCCAGCAGTCCCGGGGACAGAGCCTACAATGAGCAGTTCTTC | TRBJ2-1 | TRBV27 | NA | 15 | TRBD1
CASSLGRGGRQPQHF | TGTGCCAGCAGCTTAGGGAGGGGGGGCCGCCAGCCCCAGCATTTT | TRBJ1-5 | TRBV11-2 | NA | 15 | NA
CASSVSGGQGYGYTF | TGTGCCAGCAGCGTGAGCGGGGGACAGGGCTATGGCTACACCTTC | TRBJ1-2 | TRBV2 | NA | 15 | TRBD1
CASSGTSLTYEQYF | TGTGCCAGCAGTGGGACTAGCCTAACCTACGAGCAGTACTTC | TRBJ2-7 | TRBV2 | once | 14 | TRBD2
CASSLSGVYSNQPQHF | TGTGCCAGCAGCTTATCGGGGGTGTATAGCAATCAGCCCCAGCATTTT | TRBJ1-5 | TRBV5-5 | NA | 16 | NA
CASSSPGQGVTGELFF | TGTGCCAGCAGCTCCCCGGGACAGGGAGTCACCGGGGAGCTGTTTTTT | TRBJ2-2 | TRBV5-4 | NA | 16 | TRBD1
CASSLDTSYNEQFF | TGTGCCAGCAGCCTCGACACCTCCTACAATGAGCAGTTCTTC | TRBJ2-1 | TRBV7-9 | NA | 14 | NA
CASSLTISTGDYGYTF | TGTGCCAGCAGCTTAACCATTTCCACAGGGGACTATGGCTACACCTTC | TRBJ1-2 | TRBV7-9 | NA | 16 | TRBD1
CASSITSGSSYNEQFF | TGTGCCAGTAGTATAACTAGCGGTTCATCCTACAATGAGCAGTTCTTC | TRBJ2-1 | TRBV19 | NA | 16 | TRBD2
CASSSQAGQRYGYTF | TGCGCCAGCAGCTCACAGGCAGGACAGCGCTATGGCTACACCTTC | TRBJ1-2 | TRBV5-1 | NA | 15 | NA
CASSFSGTTSYEQYF | TGTGCCAGCAGCTTTAGCGGGACCACCTCCTACGAGCAGTACTTC | TRBJ2-7 | TRBV7-2 | NA | 15 | TRBD2
CASSPRPTHRAYEQYF | TGTGCCAGCAGCCCGCGGCCTACACACCGTGCCTACGAGCAGTACTTC | TRBJ2-7 | TRBV7-2 | NA | 16 | NA
CASSEVAGYTNTGELFF | TGTGCCAGCAGCGAGGTAGCGGGGTATACGAACACCGGGGAGCTGTTTTTT | TRBJ2-2 | TRBV7-9 | few | 17 | TRBD2
CASSSDRAHSGNTIYF | TGTGCCAGCAGCTCCGACAGGGCTCACTCTGGAAACACCATATATTTT | TRBJ1-3 | TRBV11-2 | NA | 16 | TRBD1
CASSLVANQPQHF | TGTGCCAGCTCACTTGTGGCAAATCAGCCCCAGCATTTT | TRBJ1-5 | TRBV18 | NA | 13 | NA
CASTQGINTGELFF | TGTGCCAGTACCCAGGGTATTAACACCGGGGAGCTGTTTTTT | TRBJ2-2 | TRBV19 | NA | 14 | NA
CSVDTAGQGNYGYTF | TGCAGCGTAGACACTGCCGGACAGGGGAACTATGGCTACACCTTC | TRBJ1-2 | TRBV29-1 | NA | 15 | TRBD1
CASSMSWGLTGELFF | TGTGCCAGTAGTATGTCGTGGGGACTCACCGGGGAGCTGTTTTTT | TRBJ2-2 | TRBV19 | NA | 15 | NA
CASSLGLAGVDEQFF | TGCGCCAGCAGCTTGGGGCTAGCGGGGGTCGATGAGCAGTTCTTC | TRBJ2-1 | TRBV5-1 | NA | 15 | TRBD2
CASSPGLATGEQFF | TGTGCCAGCAGCCCGGGACTAGCGACGGGAGAGCAGTTCTTC | TRBJ2-1 | TRBV7-3 | NA | 14 | TRBD2
CASSQDPGTEAFF | TGCGCCAGCAGCCAAGATCCGGGGACTGAAGCTTTCTTT | TRBJ1-1 | TRBV4-3 | NA | 13 | NA
CASSRQGGNGYTF | TGTGCCAGCAGCCGACAGGGAGGAAATGGCTACACCTTC | TRBJ1-2 | TRBV14 | NA | 13 | TRBD1
CASSPNYEQYF | TGTGCCAGCTCACCTAACTACGAGCAGTACTTC | TRBJ2-7 | TRBV18 | NA | 11 | NA
CAAGLPQETQYF | TGTGCCGCGGGACTCCCACAAGAGACCCAGTACTTC | TRBJ2-5 | TRBV19 | few | 12 | NA
CSVAAGFYEQYF | TGCAGCGTTGCGGCAGGTTTCTACGAGCAGTACTTC | TRBJ2-7 | TRBV29-1 | NA | 12 | NA
CASSASGGNTEAFF | TGCGCCAGCAGCGCATCAGGGGGGAACACTGAAGCTTTCTTT | TRBJ1-1 | TRBV5-1 | NA | 14 | TRBD1
CASSGIWTSGGSGELFF | TGTGCCAGCAGCGGCATTTGGACTAGCGGGGGTTCGGGGGAGCTGTTTTTT | TRBJ2-2 | TRBV9 | NA | 17 | TRBD2
CASSIPGYTEAFF | TGTGCCAGTAGTATTCCAGGCTACACTGAAGCTTTCTTT | TRBJ1-1 | TRBV19 | NA | 13 | NA
CASSRHLTGEENIQYF | TGTGCCAGCAGCCGCCACCTAACAGGGGAGGAAAACATTCAGTACTTC | TRBJ2-4 | TRBV11-2 | NA | 16 | NA
CASSLPGIYGYTF | TGTGCCAGCAGCTTGCCGGGGATCTATGGCTACACCTTC | TRBJ1-2 | TRBV5-5 | NA | 13 | NA
CASSAPTETYEQYF | TGTGCCAGCAGTGCCCCAACGGAGACCTACGAGCAGTACTTC | TRBJ2-7 | TRBV25-1 | few | 14 | NA
CASSWGQGISEQYF | TGTGCCAGCAGCTGGGGACAGGGGATAAGCGAGCAGTACTTC | TRBJ2-7 | TRBV7-9 | NA | 14 | TRBD1
CASSQAGNQPQHF | TGTGCCAGCAGTCAAGCGGGCAATCAGCCCCAGCATTTT | TRBJ1-5 | TRBV28 | NA | 13 | NA
CASSWTGRTEAFF | TGTGCCAGCAGTTGGACAGGGCGCACTGAAGCTTTCTTT | TRBJ1-1 | TRBV28 | NA | 13 | TRBD1
CASSYPRRGPNYGYTF | TGTGCCAGCAGCTACCCCCGGCGGGGGCCTAACTATGGCTACACCTTC | TRBJ1-2 | TRBV5-6 | NA | 16 | NA
CASSQVSPGRHLYSGANVLTF | TGTGCCAGCAGCCAAGTAAGCCCGGGGAGGCACCTTTACTCTGGGGCCAACGTCCTGACTTTC | TRBJ2-6 | TRBV14 | NA | 21 | NA
CASTRVGGTGELFF | TGTGCCAGCACCCGCGTGGGAGGGACCGGGGAGCTGTTTTTT | TRBJ2-2 | TRBV11-2 | NA | 14 | TRBD2
CASGDRANTGELFF | TGTGCCAGCGGGGACAGGGCGAACACCGGGGAGCTGTTTTTT | TRBJ2-2 | TRBV7-8 | NA | 14 | TRBD1
CASSQGYNQPQHF | TGTGCCAGCAGTCAGGGCTACAATCAGCCCCAGCATTTT | TRBJ1-5 | TRBV6-5 | NA | 13 | NA